This T cell receptor (beta chain) was found in a study of early T cells in non-severe SARS-CoV-2 infection. Points from the study as a whole: VDJdb matching skewed toward anti-spike CD8 responses, missing private and CD4 specificities.

Germline CDR1 SGHDN, CDR2 FVKESK. Trimming cost V 3 bases and J 0 bases, with 16 bases left between them. This CDR3 has 17 amino acids. The library protocol tagged individual cDNA molecules with unique molecular identifiers. TCRdb fed the 5' RACE reads into MiXCR, producing one record per CDR3 protein. The sample lists 50,000 to 70,000 distinct CDR3 sequences, under 15% occurring once. This clonotype was seen ten or more times. Its antigen is as yet unknown. Sequenced sample: whole blood. This rearrangement joins TRBV14 to TRBJ2-3, with D uncertain. This sequence originates from an adult who was a healthcare worker with PCR-confirmed SARS-CoV-2 infection or an uninfected control (not recorded which). The CDR3 region has the DNA TGTGCCAGCAGCCAGGCGCAGTCGACATCCAGCACAGATACGCAGTATTTT. Translating it yields CASSQAQSTSSTDTQYF.